Listed below are T cell receptor beta chains from one sample, sequenced in a study of blood T cell repertoires in COVID-19. Some clones are missing from TCRdb's copy, which holds only in-frame ones; the method was immunoSEQ multiplex PCR. The data show 55,000 to 75,000 clones, around 80% seen once. The specimen sequenced was peripheral blood. These receptors originate from a human donor in a cohort sampled during active COVID-19. Each CDR3 is given with its conserved first and last residue. A D gene is named only where the DNA matches it firmly. Clone size appears in some rows only: once, few, many, or a class for an expanded clone.

j_gene,v_gene,d_gene,abundance,CDR3aa,CDR3nt
TRBJ2-1,TRBV7-8,NA,NA,CASSSPTSGWANEQFF,TGTGCCAGCAGCTCACCGACCTCGGGGTGGGCTAATGAGCAGTTCTTC
TRBJ2-3,TRBV24-1,NA,NA,CATSDTEGGAWGTDTQYF,TGTGCCACCAGTGACACTGAGGGGGGGGCCTGGGGGACAGATACGCAGTATTTT
TRBJ1-5,TRBV7-6,NA,NA,CASSVESHEWGGHQPQHF,TGTGCCAGCAGCGTAGAGAGCCATGAGTGGGGGGGTCATCAGCCCCAGCATTTT
TRBJ2-7,TRBV6-5,TRBD2,NA,CASSYSEREGHYEQYF,TGTGCCAGCAGTTACTCCGAGCGGGAGGGGCACTACGAGCAGTACTTC
TRBJ1-2,TRBV19,NA,NA,CACGQGFDGYTF,TGTGCCTGTGGGCAGGGTTTTGATGGCTACACCTTC
TRBJ2-7,TRBV6-5,TRBD1,NA,CASSLQGADYEQYF,TGTGCCAGCAGTCTACAGGGGGCAGACTACGAGCAGTACTTC
TRBJ1-6,TRBV19,NA,NA,CASSFGGESPLHF,TGTGCCAGTAGTTTCGGCGGGGAATCACCCCTCCACTTT
TRBJ2-6,TRBV19,TRBD1,few,CASSRDRMRSGANVLTF,TGTGCCAGTAGTAGGGACAGGATGCGCTCTGGGGCCAACGTCCTGACTTTC
TRBJ2-7,TRBV13,NA,NA,CASSSGLPEQYF,TGTGCCAGCAGCTCCGGACTTCCAGAGCAGTACTTC
TRBJ1-1,TRBV10-3,TRBD1,NA,CAISESAHRDRGTEAFF,TGTGCCATCAGTGAGTCCGCTCACCGGGACAGGGGAACTGAAGCTTTCTTT
TRBJ1-1,TRBV28,NA,NA,CASSPQGTPNTEAFF,TGTGCCAGCAGTCCCCAAGGGACACCCAACACTGAAGCTTTCTTT
TRBJ1-6,TRBV6-5,NA,NA,CASSFPNSPLHF,TGTGCCAGCAGTTTTCCGAATTCACCCCTCCACTTT
TRBJ2-7,TRBV27,TRBD1,NA,CASGAFRDRVHEQYF,TGTGCCAGCGGCGCCTTCCGGGACAGGGTCCACGAGCAGTACTTC
TRBJ2-7,TRBV28,NA,few,CASSLYSITRASYEQYF,TGTGCCAGCAGTTTATACTCCATAACTAGGGCATCCTACGAGCAGTACTTC
TRBJ1-2,TRBV10-2,NA,NA,CASSDWADTNYGYTF,TGCGCCAGCAGTGATTGGGCAGACACTAACTATGGCTACACCTTC
TRBJ2-5,TRBV7-9,TRBD2,once,CASSYPHAGEGETQYF,TGTGCCAGCAGCTACCCCCACGCGGGAGAGGGAGAGACCCAGTACTTC
TRBJ2-1,TRBV6-5,TRBD2,NA,CASSSPRAGGDNEQFF,TGTGCCAGCAGTTCCCCGAGAGCGGGAGGAGACAATGAGCAGTTCTTC
TRBJ2-1,TRBV21-1,NA,NA,CASSRKDWRLAGGNEQFF,TGTGCCAGCAGCCGCAAGGATTGGAGGCTAGCGGGAGGCAATGAGCAGTTCTTC
TRBJ2-7,TRBV13,TRBD2,NA,CASSLGRDYPPVQYF,TGTGCCAGCAGCTTAGGCCGGGACTACCCCCCAGTGCAGTACTTC
TRBJ1-1,TRBV27,NA,NA,CASSYAPGTEAFF,TGTGCCAGCAGTTATGCGCCTGGCACTGAAGCTTTCTTT
TRBJ2-3,TRBV6-2/TRBV6-3,NA,NA,CASSYSANLADTQYF,TGTGCCAGCAGTTACTCGGCTAACCTAGCAGATACGCAGTATTTT
TRBJ2-6,TRBV13,NA,NA,CASSLRQSSGANVLTF,TGTGCCAGCAGCCTCAGACAGAGCTCTGGGGCCAACGTCCTGACTTTC
TRBJ1-6,TRBV27,TRBD1,NA,CASKAGGGNYSPLHF,TGTGCCAGCAAGGCTGGAGGGGGCAATTATTCACCCCTCCACTTT
TRBJ1-1,TRBV4-1,TRBD1,NA,CASSQDVVKGGIGTFF,TGCGCCAGCAGCCAAGATGTGGTGAAAGGGGGCATAGGAACTTTCTTT
TRBJ2-7,TRBV2,NA,few,CASSDGGDTSSYEQYF,TGTGCCAGCAGTGATGGTGGTGACACGAGCTCCTACGAGCAGTACTTC
TRBJ1-4,TRBV28,NA,many,CASSTHGGGLNEKLFF,TGTGCCAGCAGTACCCATGGCGGGGGCCTTAATGAAAAACTGTTTTTT
TRBJ2-7,TRBV15,NA,NA,CATSESTGSSYEQYF,TGTGCCACCAGTGAATCTACAGGGAGCTCCTACGAGCAGTACTTC
TRBJ1-5,TRBV5-8,NA,NA,CASRGDWVNQPQHF,TGTGCCAGCAGGGGGGACTGGGTCAATCAGCCCCAGCATTTT
TRBJ2-1,TRBV7-8,NA,NA,CASSSDPGLLKFF,TGTGCCAGCAGCTCAGACCCGGGACTCCTAAAGTTCTTC
TRBJ1-2,TRBV6-6,NA,NA,CASTLTGVPLDGYTF,TGTGCCAGCACTTTGACCGGGGTTCCCCTCGATGGCTACACCTTC
TRBJ2-3,TRBV27,TRBD2,NA,CASSPLAGGSDTQYF,TGTGCCAGCAGCCCACTAGCGGGAGGGTCAGATACGCAGTATTTT
TRBJ2-4,TRBV7-9,NA,once,CASSGDMGKNIQYF,TGTGCCAGCAGCGGGGACATGGGGAAAAACATTCAGTACTTC
TRBJ2-7,TRBV6-6,TRBD2,once,CASSWTSGKGEQYF,TGTGCCAGCAGCTGGACTAGCGGGAAGGGCGAGCAGTACTTC
TRBJ2-5,TRBV24-1,TRBD1,once,CATSWTGGETQYF,TGTGCCACCAGTTGGACAGGGGGAGAGACCCAGTACTTC
TRBJ2-3,TRBV7-9,NA,NA,CASSLGALSGSSTDTQYF,TGTGCCAGCAGCTTAGGGGCCCTTAGCGGTTCTAGCACAGATACGCAGTATTTT
TRBJ2-1,TRBV28,NA,once,CASISRQFEEQFF,TGTGCCAGCATAAGCAGACAGTTTGAAGAGCAGTTCTTC
TRBJ2-7,TRBV19,NA,NA,CASSIDPGMGYEQYF,TGTGCCAGTAGTATAGATCCGGGGATGGGTTACGAGCAGTACTTC
TRBJ2-5,TRBV3-1/TRBV3-2,NA,NA,CASSHPLDYQETQYF,TGTGCCAGCAGCCACCCCCTAGACTACCAAGAGACCCAGTACTTC
TRBJ2-1,TRBV9,NA,NA,CASSVGGQSYNEQFF,TGTGCCAGCAGCGTAGGAGGGCAGTCCTACAATGAGCAGTTCTTC
TRBJ2-7,TRBV7-9,TRBD1,NA,CASSGRQGFEQYF,TGTGCCAGCAGCGGAAGACAGGGTTTCGAGCAGTACTTC
TRBJ2-3,TRBV28,NA,NA,CASSLVAYSTDTQYF,TGTGCCAGCAGTCTCGTAGCGTATAGCACAGATACGCAGTATTTT
TRBJ2-3,TRBV20-1,NA,NA,CSGPLADTQYF,TGCAGTGGGCCATTGGCAGATACGCAGTATTTT
TRBJ2-5,TRBV29-1,TRBD2,NA,CSVVRERETQYF,TGCAGCGTTGTGCGGGAGAGGGAGACCCAGTACTTC
TRBJ2-1,TRBV7-2,TRBD2,NA,CASSLVAGGPTEQFF,TGTGCCAGCAGCTTAGTAGCGGGAGGCCCCACTGAGCAGTTCTTC
TRBJ2-7,TRBV3-1/TRBV3-2,NA,NA,CASSQEGAGSYEQYF,TGTGCCAGCAGCCAAGAGGGGGCAGGCTCCTACGAGCAGTACTTC
TRBJ1-2,TRBV10-3,NA,few,CAISANGNNYGYTF,TGTGCCATCAGTGCAAACGGTAATAACTATGGCTACACCTTC
TRBJ2-3,TRBV19,NA,once,CASSLGSTDTQYF,TGTGCCAGTAGTCTCGGGAGTACAGATACGCAGTATTTT
TRBJ1-5,TRBV28,TRBD1,NA,CASSRTTGRNSNQPQHF,TGTGCCAGCAGTCGAACGACAGGGCGTAATAGCAATCAGCCCCAGCATTTT
TRBJ2-1,TRBV13,TRBD1,NA,CASSYRTGVFGEQFF,TGTGCCAGCAGTTATCGGACAGGGGTCTTCGGTGAGCAGTTCTTC
TRBJ2-1,TRBV18,TRBD2,NA,CASSRQSGSGNEQFF,TGTGCCAGCTCGCGACAGAGCGGGAGCGGCAATGAGCAGTTCTTC
TRBJ2-2,TRBV6-1,TRBD2,NA,CASSEAFGAGDTGELFF,TGTGCCAGCAGTGAAGCCTTTGGGGCGGGAGATACCGGGGAGCTGTTTTTT
TRBJ1-4,TRBV29-1,TRBD1,NA,CSVGTGNEKLFF,TGCAGCGTTGGGACAGGGAATGAAAAACTGTTTTTT
TRBJ1-1,TRBV19,NA,NA,CASRPGSQNTEAFF,TGTGCCAGTCGCCCCGGTTCCCAGAACACTGAAGCTTTCTTT
TRBJ2-3,TRBV27,TRBD2,NA,CASSLTSGRGGTDTQYF,TGTGCCAGCAGTTTAACTAGCGGGAGAGGAGGCACAGATACGCAGTATTTT
TRBJ1-1,TRBV7-6,TRBD1,once,CASSTTGNAEAFF,TGTGCCAGCAGCACGACAGGGAACGCTGAAGCTTTCTTT
TRBJ1-1,TRBV6-5,NA,NA,CATLRDTMNTEAFF,TGTGCCACCCTCCGGGACACGATGAACACTGAAGCTTTCTTT
TRBJ2-3,TRBV21-1,NA,NA,CASSKRWTGPDTQYF,TGTGCCAGCAGCAAAAGGTGGACAGGACCAGATACGCAGTATTTT
TRBJ2-7,TRBV30,TRBD2,NA,CAWCLGGGHEQYF,TGTGCCTGGTGCCTCGGGGGGGGCCACGAGCAGTACTTC
TRBJ2-7,TRBV7-9,TRBD2,NA,CASSLGFAGVEQYF,TGTGCCAGCAGCTTAGGGTTTGCGGGAGTCGAGCAGTACTTC
TRBJ2-5,TRBV4-1,TRBD2,once,CASSLFGQAPGLAGVFPETQYF,TGCGCCAGCAGCCTATTCGGACAGGCGCCGGGACTAGCGGGAGTTTTCCCAGAGACCCAGTACTTC